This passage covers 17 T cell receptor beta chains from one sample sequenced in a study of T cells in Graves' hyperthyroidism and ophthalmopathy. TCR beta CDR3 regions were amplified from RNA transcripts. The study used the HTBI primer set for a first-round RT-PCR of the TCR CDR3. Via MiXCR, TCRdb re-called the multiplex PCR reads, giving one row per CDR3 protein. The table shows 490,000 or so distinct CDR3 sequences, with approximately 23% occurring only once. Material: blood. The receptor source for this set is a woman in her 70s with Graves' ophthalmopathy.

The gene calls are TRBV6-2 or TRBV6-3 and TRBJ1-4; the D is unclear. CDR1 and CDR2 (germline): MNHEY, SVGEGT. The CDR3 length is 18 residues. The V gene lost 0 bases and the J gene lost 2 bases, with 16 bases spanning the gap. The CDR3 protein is CASSYSMTRVATNEKLFF. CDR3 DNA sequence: TGTGCCAGCAGTTACTCGATGACCCGGGTGGCGACTAATGAAAAACTGTTTTTT.

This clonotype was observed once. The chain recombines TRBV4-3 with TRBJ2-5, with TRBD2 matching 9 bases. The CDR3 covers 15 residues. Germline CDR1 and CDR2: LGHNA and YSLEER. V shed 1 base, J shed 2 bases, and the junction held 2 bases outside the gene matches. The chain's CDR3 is CASSQVLAGQETQYF. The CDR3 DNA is TGCGCCAGCAGCCAAGTGCTAGCGGGACAAGAGACCCAGTACTTC.

This CDR3 reads CASSNTGQTNQPQHF. Written as DNA, the CDR3 is TGCGCCAGCAGCAATACCGGACAGACTAATCAGCCCCAGCATTTT. The chain links TRBV10-2 to TRBJ1-5; the D gene is possibly TRBD1 (6 bases). Trimming cost V 6 bases and J 4 bases, with 16 bases left between them. The CDR3 spans 15 residues. From germline, CDR1 is WSHSY and CDR2 SAAADI.

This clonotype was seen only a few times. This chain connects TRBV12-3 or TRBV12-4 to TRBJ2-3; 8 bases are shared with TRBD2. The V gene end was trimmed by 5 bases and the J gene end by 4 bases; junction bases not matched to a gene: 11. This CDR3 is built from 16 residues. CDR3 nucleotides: TGTGCCAGCAGTGGGATCGGGAGGGGCGGGCCAGATACGCAGTATTTT. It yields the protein CASSGIGRGGPDTQYF.

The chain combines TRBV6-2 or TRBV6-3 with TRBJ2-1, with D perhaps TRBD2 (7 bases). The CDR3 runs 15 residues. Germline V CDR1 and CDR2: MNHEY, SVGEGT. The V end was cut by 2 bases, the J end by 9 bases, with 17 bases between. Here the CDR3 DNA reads TGTGCCAGCAGTTACCGCGGCACGGGGGGCATTGAGCAGTTCTTC. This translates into CASSYRGTGGIEQFF.

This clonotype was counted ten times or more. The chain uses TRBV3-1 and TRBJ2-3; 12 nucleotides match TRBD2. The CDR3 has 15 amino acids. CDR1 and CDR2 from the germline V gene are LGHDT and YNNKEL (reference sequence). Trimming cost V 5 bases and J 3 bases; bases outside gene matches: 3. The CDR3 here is CASSTGTSGTDTQYF. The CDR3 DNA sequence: TGTGCCAGCAGCACCGGGACTAGCGGGACAGATACGCAGTATTTT.

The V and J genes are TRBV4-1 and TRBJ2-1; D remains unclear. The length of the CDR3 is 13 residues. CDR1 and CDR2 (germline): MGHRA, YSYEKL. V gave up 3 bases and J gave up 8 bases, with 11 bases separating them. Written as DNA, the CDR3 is TGCGCCAGCAGCCAGAGACTCGTGGATGAGCAGTTCTTC. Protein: CASSQRLVDEQFF.

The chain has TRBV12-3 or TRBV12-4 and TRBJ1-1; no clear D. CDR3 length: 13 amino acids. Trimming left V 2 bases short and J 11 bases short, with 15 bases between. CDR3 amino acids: CASSLSPVSQAFF. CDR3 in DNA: TGTGCCAGCAGTTTATCGCCGGTTTCGCAGGCTTTCTTT.

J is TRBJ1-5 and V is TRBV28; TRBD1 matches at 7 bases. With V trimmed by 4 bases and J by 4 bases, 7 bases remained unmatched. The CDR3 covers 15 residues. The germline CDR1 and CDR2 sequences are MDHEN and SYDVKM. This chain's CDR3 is CASSSEGAENQPQHF. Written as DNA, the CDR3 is TGTGCCAGCAGTTCAGAGGGGGCGGAGAATCAGCCCCAGCATTTT.

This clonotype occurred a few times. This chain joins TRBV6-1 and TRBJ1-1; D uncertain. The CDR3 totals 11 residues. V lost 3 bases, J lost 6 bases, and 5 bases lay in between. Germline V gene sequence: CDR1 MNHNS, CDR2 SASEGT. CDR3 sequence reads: CASSETAEAFF. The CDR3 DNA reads TGTGCCAGCAGTGAGACCGCTGAAGCTTTCTTT.

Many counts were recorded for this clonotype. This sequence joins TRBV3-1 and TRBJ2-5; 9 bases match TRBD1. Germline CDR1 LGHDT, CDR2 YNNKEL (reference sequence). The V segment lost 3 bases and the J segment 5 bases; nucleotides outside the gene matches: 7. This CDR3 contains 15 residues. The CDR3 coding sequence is TGTGCCAGCAGCCACCCGGGACAGGGCGTGGAGACCCAGTACTTC. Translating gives CASSHPGQGVETQYF.

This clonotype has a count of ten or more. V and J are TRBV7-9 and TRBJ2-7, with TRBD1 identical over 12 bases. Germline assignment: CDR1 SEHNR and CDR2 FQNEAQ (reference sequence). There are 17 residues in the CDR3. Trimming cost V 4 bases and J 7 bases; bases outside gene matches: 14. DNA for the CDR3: TGTGCCAGCAGCTGGCTCCTACCGGGACAGGGGGCGCGGGAGCAGTACTTC. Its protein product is CASSWLLPGQGAREQYF.

The CDR3 spells CASSLSYGYAFF. CDR3 in DNA: TGTGCCAGCAGTTTATCGTACGGGTACGCTTTCTTT. The chain carries TRBV28 and TRBJ1-1; D gene ambiguous. This CDR3 has 12 residues. V lost 1 base to trimming and J lost 11 bases, with 11 bases between them. CDR1 is MDHEN, CDR2 SYDVKM, per germline.

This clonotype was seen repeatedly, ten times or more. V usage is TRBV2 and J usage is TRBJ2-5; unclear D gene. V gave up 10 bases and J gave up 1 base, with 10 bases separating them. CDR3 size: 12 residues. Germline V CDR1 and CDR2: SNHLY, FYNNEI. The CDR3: CANRGPQETQYF. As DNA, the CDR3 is TGTGCCAACCGTGGTCCCCAAGAGACCCAGTACTTC.

CDR3 protein: CSARENEQALRTDTQYF. DNA of the CDR3: TGCAGTGCTAGAGAAAATGAACAGGCCCTGCGGACAGATACGCAGTATTTT. This chain links TRBV20-1 with TRBJ2-3, with a tentative D call TRBD1 (5 bases). CDR3 size: 17 residues. Germline V gives CDR1 DFQATT, CDR2 SNEGSKA (reference sequence). V was trimmed by 0 bases and J by 3 bases, leaving 19 bases between them.

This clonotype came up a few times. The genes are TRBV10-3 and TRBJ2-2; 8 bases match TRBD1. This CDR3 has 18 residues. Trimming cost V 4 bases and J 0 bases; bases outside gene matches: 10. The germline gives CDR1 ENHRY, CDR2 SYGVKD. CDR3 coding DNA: TGTGCCATCAGTGGAATCACAGGGGGGATAGCGAACACCGGGGAGCTGTTTTTT. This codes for CAISGITGGIANTGELFF.

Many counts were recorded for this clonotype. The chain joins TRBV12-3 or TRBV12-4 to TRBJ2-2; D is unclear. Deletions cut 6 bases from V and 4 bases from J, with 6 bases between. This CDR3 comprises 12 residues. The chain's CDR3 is CASSQSTGELFF. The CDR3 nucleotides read TGTGCCAGCAGCCAGTCCACCGGGGAGCTGTTTTTT.